This T cell receptor (beta chain) is drawn from a study of blood T cells in healthy people across ages. Donation came from healthy Caucasian individuals in Russia who were aged about 6 to 100. Each sample had at least 6.5 million PBMCs isolated. Then a second PCR, running about 6 to 12 cycles, was carried out with a sample-barcoded 5' primer and a J-beta primer mix. A single record per CDR3 protein comes from TCRdb applying MiXCR to the 5' RACE reads. Of 1.5 million to 2 million distinct CDR3 sequences listed, about 30% are singletons. This clonotype was observed a few times. Germline CDR1 reads MNHNS; CDR2 reads SASEGT. CDR3 size: 14 residues. V was clipped by 4 bases and J by 2 bases, with 9 bases between them.

The sequence was obtained from a woman aged 25 to 45 in good health. Sequenced material: blood. This chain uses TRBV6-1 with TRBJ1-5; D might be TRBD1 (5 bases). The CDR3 is CASSGQNRNQPQHF. Written as DNA, the CDR3 is TGTGCCAGCAGTGGACAGAACCGCAATCAGCCCCAGCATTTT.